The clone carrying this T cell receptor beta chain was recorded many times. TCRdb re-called the RT-PCR reads with MiXCR, one entry per CDR3 protein. The table records approximately 720,000 distinct CDR3 sequences, approximately 15% of them present only once. The CDR3 runs 15 residues. Losses at the gene ends were 5 bases for V and 0 bases for J; bases not matched to a gene: 2. Germline assignment: CDR1 SGHRS and CDR2 YFSETQ. This receptor was taken from a female donor in good health, serving as a healthy control. Sequences were obtained from memory CD4+ T cells from blood. The J gene is TRBJ2-3, the V gene TRBV5-1; 11 bases agree with TRBD2. The CDR3 sequence is CASRGLAGSTDTQYF. Here the CDR3 DNA reads TGCGCCAGCAGAGGACTAGCGGGTAGCACAGATACGCAGTATTTT.